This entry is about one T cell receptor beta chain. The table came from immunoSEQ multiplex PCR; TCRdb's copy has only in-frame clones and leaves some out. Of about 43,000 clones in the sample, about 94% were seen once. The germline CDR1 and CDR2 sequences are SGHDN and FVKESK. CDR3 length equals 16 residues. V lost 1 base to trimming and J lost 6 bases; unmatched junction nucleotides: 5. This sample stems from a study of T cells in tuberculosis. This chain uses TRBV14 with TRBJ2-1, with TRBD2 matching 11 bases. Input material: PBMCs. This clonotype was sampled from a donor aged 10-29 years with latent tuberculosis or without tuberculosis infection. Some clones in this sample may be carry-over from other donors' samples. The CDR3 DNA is TGTGCCAGCAGCCAAGGAGATGGACTAGCGGGCAATGAGCAGTTCTTC. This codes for CASSQGDGLAGNEQFF. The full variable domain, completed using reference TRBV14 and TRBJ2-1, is EAGVTQFPSHSVIEKGQTVTLRCDPISGHDNLYWYRRVMGKEIKFLLHFVKESKQDESGMPNNRFLAERTGGTYSTLKVQPAELEDSGVYFCASSQGDGLAGNEQFFGPGTRLTVL.